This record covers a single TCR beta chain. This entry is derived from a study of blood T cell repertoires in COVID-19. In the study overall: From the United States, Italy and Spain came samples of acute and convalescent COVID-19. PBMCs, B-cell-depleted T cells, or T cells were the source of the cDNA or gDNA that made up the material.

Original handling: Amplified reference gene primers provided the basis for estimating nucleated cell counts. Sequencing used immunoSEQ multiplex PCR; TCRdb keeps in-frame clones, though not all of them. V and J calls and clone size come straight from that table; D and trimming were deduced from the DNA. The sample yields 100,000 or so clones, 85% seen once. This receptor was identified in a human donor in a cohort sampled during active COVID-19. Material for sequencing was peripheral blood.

CDR3 bases: TGTGCCAGCAGTTTATCGGGAGCGAGAACCGCCGGCTCCTACGAGCAGTACTTC. This gives the protein CASSLSGARTAGSYEQYF. The chain uses TRBV27 and TRBJ2-7, with D possibly TRBD2 on 5 matching bases. In germline, CDR1 is MNHEY, CDR2 SMNVEV (reference sequence). Trimming took 0 bases from V and 0 from J, leaving 18 bases between them. The CDR3 covers 18 residues.